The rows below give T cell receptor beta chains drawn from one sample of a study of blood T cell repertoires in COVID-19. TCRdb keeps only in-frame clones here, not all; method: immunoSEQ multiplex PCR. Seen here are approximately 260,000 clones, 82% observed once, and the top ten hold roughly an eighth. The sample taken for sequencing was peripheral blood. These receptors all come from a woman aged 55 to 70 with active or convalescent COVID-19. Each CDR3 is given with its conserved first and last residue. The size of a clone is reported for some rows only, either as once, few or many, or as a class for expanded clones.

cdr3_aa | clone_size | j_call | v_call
CASSMWGDSYGYTF | - | TRBJ1-2 | TRBV19
CASRQGQSYEQYF | - | TRBJ2-7 | TRBV7-9
CASSAEPGAGQETQYF | - | TRBJ2-5 | TRBV9
CASSLVAGKGTQYF | few | TRBJ2-5 | TRBV7-2
CASSQGQQETQYF | - | TRBJ2-5 | TRBV16
CASSQEGKQGGNEKLFF | few | TRBJ1-4 | TRBV4-1
CASSMYGGPYEQYF | - | TRBJ2-7 | TRBV19
CASSPVLLAKNIQYF | - | TRBJ2-4 | TRBV7-9
CASPGRNEQYF | few | TRBJ2-7 | TRBV14
CASSEWGGRGADQPQHF | - | TRBJ1-5 | TRBV2
CASSKAVGQGNTIYF | - | TRBJ1-3 | TRBV21-1
CASIKAGVNFF | - | TRBJ1-2 | TRBV25-1